These T cell receptor beta chains were read from a single sample in a study of blood T cell repertoires in COVID-19. TCRdb's table, derived via immunoSEQ multiplex PCR, lists solely in-frame clones and lacks some. There are roughly 150,000 clones in the sample; more than 65% occur only once, and approximately 9.7% lies in the top ten. Sequenced: peripheral blood. These receptors were collected from a woman aged 50 to 65 with acute or convalescent COVID-19. Each CDR3 is given with its conserved first and last residue. Each record gives: J gene, V gene, clone size, D gene, CDR3 length, CDR3 DNA, CDR3 protein. The D gene is left open where the match is weak. Size values are once, few and many counts, or a class for expanded clones, and some rows have none.

TRBJ2-2 TRBV11-1 NA NA 14 TGTGCCAGCAGCTTAGCAGCGTTTACCGGGGAGCTGTTTTTT CASSLAAFTGELFF
TRBJ2-3 TRBV4-1 NA TRBD2 18 TGCGCCAGCAGCCAAGTGGGGACTAGCGGGGCTTACACAGATACGCAGTATTTT CASSQVGTSGAYTDTQYF
TRBJ1-1 TRBV7-9 NA NA 13 TGTGCCAGCAGCACCGCCGGGGGTACTGAAGCTTTCTTT CASSTAGGTEAFF
TRBJ2-1 TRBV5-4 NA NA 14 TGTGCCAGCAGCTTACAGGGACCCTACAATGAGCAGTTCTTC CASSLQGPYNEQFF
TRBJ1-5 TRBV19 NA TRBD1 14 TGTGCCAGTAGCGACAGGGGGCCCCCTGAGCCCCAGCATTTT CASSDRGPPEPQHF
TRBJ1-5 TRBV12-3/TRBV12-4 NA NA 11 TGTGCCAGCAGTTTAGAGGGGGTGCTGCATTTT CASSLEGVLHF
TRBJ1-2 TRBV23-1 NA NA 19 TGCGCCAGCAGTCAATCGGAGAAATGGTACTTCTACCAAGGTGATGGCTACACCTTC CASSQSEKWYFYQGDGYTF
TRBJ2-5 TRBV7-8 NA TRBD1 15 TGTGCCAGCAGCCGAGGGGGACAGGCTCAAGAGACCCAGTACTTC CASSRGGQAQETQYF
TRBJ1-6 TRBV4-1 few NA 17 TGCGCCAGCAGCCAAGATCGAGGGGGCTCCTATAATTCACCCCTCCACTTT CASSQDRGGSYNSPLHF
TRBJ2-2 TRBV28 NA NA 16 TGTGCCAGCAGCCCGGCCGGGGTAGCGACCACCGGGGAGCTGTTTTTT CASSPAGVATTGELFF
TRBJ2-1 TRBV4-2 NA TRBD2 17 TGTGCCAGCAGCCAAGTTTCAGCTAGCGGGGATAAAAATGAGCAGTTCTTC CASSQVSASGDKNEQFF
TRBJ2-2 TRBV29-1 NA TRBD1 13 TGCAGCGTTGCGGGACAGGGCACCGGGGAGCTGTTTTTT CSVAGQGTGELFF
TRBJ1-1 TRBV18 NA NA 14 TGTGCCAGCTCACCGGGAGGAGGGAACACTGAAGCTTTCTTT CASSPGGGNTEAFF
TRBJ2-5 TRBV28 NA TRBD2 13 TGTGCCAGCCGTAGCGGGAGGAAAGAGACCCAGTACTTC CASRSGRKETQYF
TRBJ2-4 TRBV7-9 NA NA 17 TGTGCCAGCAGCTTGGTGGGCAGGGGTCTAGCCAAAAACATTCAGTACTTC CASSLVGRGLAKNIQYF
TRBJ1-1 TRBV7-3 NA NA 15 TGTGCCAGCAGCTTATATGGTTTAGAACTCACTGAAGCTTTCTTT CASSLYGLELTEAFF
TRBJ1-6 TRBV19 NA TRBD1 15 TGTGCCAGTAGTCCACCGGGACAGGGGCCCTCGCCCCTCCACTTT CASSPPGQGPSPLHF
TRBJ1-1 TRBV28 NA NA 14 TGTGCCAGCAGTTATGGTGGACAGAACACTGAAGCTTTCTTT CASSYGGQNTEAFF
TRBJ1-2 TRBV7-8 NA NA 15 TGTGCCAGCAGCTTAGCGCCGGGTCGAGACTATGGCTACACCTTC CASSLAPGRDYGYTF
TRBJ1-1 TRBV11-1 NA TRBD1 13 TGTGCCAGCAGCATTCGACAGGGCACTGAAGCTTTCTTT CASSIRQGTEAFF